The T cell receptor (beta chain) under discussion was sequenced for a study of brain T cells in children with intractable seizures. Study findings and constraints: Absence of clones before surgery may stem from lower sequencing depth. Viral specificity was inferred only from CDR3 similarity; HCMV serostatus was unknown. Among the top 50 brain clones were public and private clonotypes.

TCRdb's table, derived via immunoSEQ multiplex PCR, lists solely in-frame clones and lacks some. The sample has some 2,500 clones; around 82% are singletons. On this clone itself: Its target is unknown.

Surgery cases with the highest brain T cell transcript signatures were chosen for sequencing. From germline, CDR1 is SGHKS and CDR2 YYEKEE (reference sequence). Trimming shortened V by 0 bases and J by 11 bases, and 11 bases separated the two germline ends. The CDR3 length is 12 residues. The sample here was resected brain tissue, taken at surgery. The receptor's source is a boy under two years old with hemimegalencephaly and intractable seizures. The chain employs TRBV5-5 and TRBJ1-1; D perhaps matches TRBD1 (6 bases). The CDR3 DNA reads TGTGCCAGCAGCTTGGTGGGGAGGGGGGCTTTCTTT. It translates to CASSLVGRGAFF.